This TCR beta chain was sequenced for a study of blood T cell repertoires in COVID-19. Study information: Spain, Italy and the United States supplied samples that represented acute and convalescent COVID-19. PBMCs, B-cell-depleted T cells, or T cells were the source of the cDNA or gDNA that made up the material.

V lost 5 bases and J lost 1; bases outside the gene matches: 10. The germline V gene encodes CDR1 SGHNT and CDR2 YENEEA. The CDR3 is made up of 17 amino acids. Study processing details: Amplified reference gene primers provided the basis for estimating nucleated cell counts. TCRdb's copy holds only in-frame clones and misses some; the assay was immunoSEQ multiplex PCR. That table supplies the V and J calls and clone size; D and trimming were determined from the DNA. This table holds around 170,000 clones, about 77% found once. Sequences were obtained from peripheral blood. The chain combines TRBV11-3 with TRBJ2-1, with 8 bases identical to TRBD2. This TCR was recovered from a woman older than 75 with acute or convalescent COVID-19. The DNA for the CDR3 is TGTGCCAGCAGCCTCTTTGGAGCGGGAGCGTCCTACAATGAGCAGTTCTTC. Translation: CASSLFGAGASYNEQFF.